This T cell receptor (beta chain) was observed in a study of neoadjuvant nivolumab and ipilimumab in lung cancer. Study summary: The combination arm added day-1 ipilimumab 1 mg/kg to nivolumab 3 mg/kg on days 1, 15, 29.

This clone has a single count. Its target is unknown. V was clipped by 3 bases and J by 8 bases; unmatched bases: 6. CDR1 and CDR2 from the germline V gene are SGHRS and YFSETQ. CDR3 length: 13 residues. Findings of the study overall: Only two of four nivolumab-treated tumors gained richness and clonality by surgery. Resected-tumor TCR richness correlated positively with pretherapy blood richness. A small number of samples were TCR sequenced.

Sequencing used immunoSEQ multiplex PCR; TCRdb keeps in-frame clones, though not all of them. The data show 30,000 to 35,000 clones, around nine tenths seen once. This clonotype originated in an adult with non-small cell lung cancer. The input for sequencing was peripheral blood, taken after neoadjuvant nivolumab, alone or with ipilimumab, at or shortly before surgery. The chain is built from TRBV5-1 and TRBJ2-3; the match to TRBD2 covers 7 bases. The DNA of the CDR3 is TGCGCCAGCAGCTCGGGGGGTGGTGGTACGCAGTATTTT. It specifies CASSSGGGGTQYF.